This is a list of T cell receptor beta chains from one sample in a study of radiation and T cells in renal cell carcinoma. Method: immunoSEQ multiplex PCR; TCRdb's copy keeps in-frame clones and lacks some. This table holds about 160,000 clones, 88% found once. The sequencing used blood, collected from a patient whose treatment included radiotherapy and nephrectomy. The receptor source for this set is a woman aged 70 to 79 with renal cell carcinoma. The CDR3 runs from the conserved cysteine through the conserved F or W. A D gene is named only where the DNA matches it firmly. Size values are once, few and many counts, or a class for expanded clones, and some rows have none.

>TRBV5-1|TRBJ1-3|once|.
TGCGCCAGCAGCTTGACAGGGCTTAAATCTGGAAACACCATATATTTT
CASSLTGLKSGNTIYF
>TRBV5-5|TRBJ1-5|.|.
TGTGCCAGCACCCCAGGGAGTAGCAATCAGCCCCAGCATTTT
CASTPGSSNQPQHF
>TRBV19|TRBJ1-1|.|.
TGTGCCAGTAGTGGGACGAACACTGAAGCTTTCTTT
CASSGTNTEAFF
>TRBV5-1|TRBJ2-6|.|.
TGCGCCAGCAACCCCCGGGACCTCGTCAGCTCTGGGGCCAACGTCCTGACTTTC
CASNPRDLVSSGANVLTF
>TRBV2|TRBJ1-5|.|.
TGTGCCAGCACCAAGACGAGTCATGGCAATCAGCCCCAGCATTTT
CASTKTSHGNQPQHF
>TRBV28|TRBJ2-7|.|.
TGTGCCAGCAGTGCAGAGGTCGGAGTTCGGCAGTACTTC
CASSAEVGVRQYF
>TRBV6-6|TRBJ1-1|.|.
TGTGCCAGCAGATATCGGGACAATTCTGAAGCTTTCTTT
CASRYRDNSEAFF
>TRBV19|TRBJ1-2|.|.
TGTGCCAGTAGTCCGGTCCCAGGGAACTATGGCTACACCTTC
CASSPVPGNYGYTF
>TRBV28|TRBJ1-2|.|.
TGTGCCAGCAGTTTAGGGGCCCCGCCTCGGGAACACTATGGCTACACCTTC
CASSLGAPPREHYGYTF
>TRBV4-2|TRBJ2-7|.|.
TGTGCCAGCAGCCAAGAAGATACCAGGGGCGGGGAGGGGTACGAGCAGTACTTC
CASSQEDTRGGEGYEQYF
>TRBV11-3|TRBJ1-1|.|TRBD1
TGTGCCAGCAGCTTAGACCTCCCGACAGGGGAGAACACTGAAGCTTTCTTT
CASSLDLPTGENTEAFF
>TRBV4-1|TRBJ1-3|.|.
TGCGCCAGCAGCGTTCTCGGGGGGCAAATCTCTGGAAACACCATATATTTT
CASSVLGGQISGNTIYF
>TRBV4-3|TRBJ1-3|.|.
TGCGCCAGCAGCCAAGAGGCTAGGGGGAACACCATATATTTT
CASSQEARGNTIYF
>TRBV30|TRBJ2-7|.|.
TGTGCCTGGAGTCGGGTCGGAGAGCAGTACTTC
CAWSRVGEQYF